Each of the 26 T cell receptor beta chains below was sequenced from the same sample in a study of post-analysis software for immune sequencing data. Libraries were made from TCR beta cDNA, and they carried unique molecular identifiers. TCRdb itself ran the PCR reads through MiXCR, one entry per CDR3 protein. The profile shows roughly 650,000 distinct CDR3 sequences, approximately 60% of them singletons. Broader study findings: Patients had higher frequencies than controls of about five TRBV segments, including TRBV5-6, TRBV5-1 and TRBV20-1.

Antigen specificity for these receptors is unknown. What was sequenced was blood. The receptors were sampled from a girl aged 2-10 years with multiple sclerosis.

A few counts support this clonotype. The rearrangement links TRBV20-1 to TRBJ2-3, with TRBD1 identical over 7 bases. The CDR3 is made up of 14 amino acids. V dropped 5 bases and J dropped 1; count of bases not matched to a gene: 6. Germline CDR1 reads DFQATT; CDR2 reads SNEGSKA (reference sequence). CDR3: CSALQGSGTDTQYF. The DNA of the CDR3 is TGCAGTGCTTTACAGGGGAGTGGCACAGATACGCAGTATTTT.

The chain joins TRBV5-1 to TRBJ2-1; 10 bases match TRBD2. CDR3 length: 16 amino acids. Germline loops: CDR1 SGHRS, CDR2 YFSETQ. With 5 bases clipped from V and 7 bases from J, the junction kept 12 bases outside the gene matches. CDR3 DNA: TGCGCCAGCAGTTTAAACCAGCGGGAGGGCCATAATGAGCAGTTCTTC. Protein: CASSLNQREGHNEQFF.

The rearrangement joins TRBV15 to TRBJ2-5; either TRBD1 or TRBD2 may fit D (6 bases each). Trimming shortened V by 0 bases and J by 4 bases, and 9 bases separated the two germline ends. CDR3 length equals 14 residues. Germline CDR1 reads LNHNV; CDR2 reads YYDKDF (reference sequence). The chain's CDR3 is CATSRDKGGETQYF. The CDR3 region has the DNA TGTGCCACCAGCAGAGATAAGGGGGGAGAGACCCAGTACTTC.

This clonotype is a singleton in its sample. The chain uses TRBV6-5 and TRBJ1-1; 7 nucleotides match TRBD1. This CDR3 region has 15 residues. V lost 5 bases to trimming and J lost 4 bases; unmatched junction nucleotides: 10. Germline V CDR1 and CDR2: MNHEY, SVGAGI. Written as DNA, the CDR3 is TGTGCCAGCAGTCCACTCCAGGGGGAAGGCACTGAAGCTTTCTTT. Translation gives CASSPLQGEGTEAFF.

The chain joins TRBV7-9 to TRBJ2-1, with D possibly being TRBD2 (6 bases). Germline values: CDR1 SEHNR, CDR2 FQNEAQ (reference sequence). The CDR3 extends over 14 amino acids. The ends were cut back, 4 bases at V and 7 bases at J, with 14 bases in the middle. Here the CDR3 reads CASSSLEGRNEQFF. DNA of the CDR3: TGTGCCAGCAGCTCTCTGGAGGGGAGGAATGAGCAGTTCTTC.

The chain couples TRBV20-1 to TRBJ1-5; D might be TRBD1 (6 bases). The V gene lost 5 bases and the J gene lost 3 bases, with 11 bases spanning the gap. Germline V gene data show CDR1 as DFQATT and CDR2 as SNEGSKA (reference sequence). The CDR3 is made up of 13 amino acids. The CDR3 DNA follows: TGCAGTGCTGCACAGGGAAACAATCAGCCCCAGCATTTT. Translation: CSAAQGNNQPQHF.

The V gene is TRBV12-3 or TRBV12-4, the J gene TRBJ1-5; D uncertain. CDR3 length: 12 amino acids. Trimming cost V 1 base and J 9 bases, with 7 bases left between them. The CDR3: CASSLVSRPQHF. The CDR3 coding sequence is TGTGCCAGCAGTTTAGTTAGCCGGCCCCAGCATTTT.

The chain has TRBV30 and TRBJ2-2; TRBD2 aligns across 12 bases. Germline V gives CDR1 GTSNPN, CDR2 SVGIG (reference sequence). The ends lost 0 bases at V and 5 bases at J; junction bases unmatched: 4. The CDR3 contains 16 residues. The CDR3 DNA reads TGTGCCTGGAGTGTACATGGGACTAGCGGGACCGGGGAGCTGTTTTTT. It encodes CAWSVHGTSGTGELFF.

This clonotype was counted between two and nine times. V usage is TRBV7-2 and J usage is TRBJ2-1; 9 bases align to TRBD2. CDR3 length equals 16 residues. With 2 bases clipped from V and 4 bases from J, the junction kept 6 bases outside the gene matches. Germline V gene sequence: CDR1 SGHTA, CDR2 FQGNSA. Here the CDR3 DNA reads TGTGCCAGCAGCTTAATAGTAGCGGGGGATTACAATGAGCAGTTCTTC. It yields the protein CASSLIVAGDYNEQFF. The whole variable domain, remainder taken from reference TRBV7-2 and TRBJ2-1, is GAGVSQSPSNKVTEKGKDVELRCDPISGHTALYWYRQSLGQGLEFLIYFQGNSAPDKSGLPSDRFSAERTGGSVSTLTIQRTQQEDSAVYLCASSLIVAGDYNEQFFGPGTRLTVL.

The J gene is TRBJ2-1, the V gene TRBV4-1; a weak D match, TRBD2 (6 bases). V was clipped by 4 bases and J by 7 bases, with 8 bases between them. The CDR3 spans 12 residues. CDR1 is MGHRA, CDR2 YSYEKL, per germline. CDR3 nucleotide sequence: TGCGCCAGCAGCCGACTAGTGAATGAGCAGTTCTTC. Encoded protein: CASSRLVNEQFF.

The chain links TRBV27 to TRBJ1-2, with a weak D call TRBD1 (6 bases). This CDR3 is built from 15 residues. Trimming pared 2 bases from V and 6 bases from J, leaving 16 bases between. The V gene's germline CDR1 is MNHEY and CDR2 SMNVEV (reference sequence). This CDR3 reads CASSLDGGGYDGYTF. The CDR3 nucleotides read TGTGCCAGCAGTTTAGATGGGGGCGGGTACGATGGCTACACCTTC.

This rearrangement joins TRBV9 to TRBJ2-1; 9 bases map to TRBD2. This CDR3 contains 16 residues. J gave up 5 bases and V 0 bases, and 6 bases lay outside the gene matches. Germline CDR1 is SGDLS and CDR2 is YYNGEE. CDR3 loop: CASSVVGGGADNEQFF. The CDR3 DNA reads TGTGCCAGCAGCGTAGTTGGCGGGGGGGCCGACAATGAGCAGTTCTTC.

This clonotype was seen ten or more times. The genes are TRBV11-2 and TRBJ2-5; TRBD2 aligns across 7 bases. The junction had 10 bases not matched to a gene; V was cut back by 4 bases and J by 5 bases. Looked up from germline, CDR1 is SGHAT and CDR2 is FQNNGV. The CDR3 runs 15 residues. CDR3 DNA sequence: TGTGCCAGCAGCTCAATCCCGGGACTAACGGAGACCCAGTACTTC. Its protein product is CASSSIPGLTETQYF.

J is TRBJ2-5 and V is TRBV20-1; 11 bases are shared with TRBD2. V trimming: 7 bases; J trimming: 7 bases; junction bases outside the gene matches: 5. Germline values: CDR1 DFQATT, CDR2 SNEGSKA (reference sequence). The length of the CDR3 is 12 residues. CDR3 nucleotide sequence: TGCAGTGGGTTAGCGGGGGGGGCGACCCAGTACTTC. Translation gives CSGLAGGATQYF.

The chain recombines TRBV7-9 with TRBJ2-3; 7 bases agree with TRBD1. There are 15 residues in the CDR3. After removal of 4 bases from V and 4 bases from J, the junction contained 8 bases not matched to a gene. Germline V lookup: CDR1 SEHNR, CDR2 FQNEAQ (reference sequence). The CDR3 DNA sequence: TGTGCCAGCAGCTCACTTCCGACAGGGTCAGATACGCAGTATTTT. Translated: CASSSLPTGSDTQYF.

Of note for this clonotype: A junction end diverges from the germline sequence, so it may reflect a read error. This chain links TRBV2 with TRBJ2-3, with D tentatively TRBD1 (6 bases). The CDR3 is made up of 14 amino acids. From germline, CDR1 is SNHLY and CDR2 FYNNEI. The chain's CDR3 is CASSETGYTDTRYF. In nucleotides, the CDR3 is TGTGCCAGCAGTGAGACAGGTTACACAGATACGCGGTATTTT.

The rearrangement joins TRBV27 to TRBJ1-2; TRBD1 agrees at 9 bases. After removal of 6 bases from V and 7 bases from J, the junction contained 9 bases not matched to a gene. CDR3 length equals 14 residues. Looked up from germline, CDR1 is MNHEY and CDR2 is SMNVEV (reference sequence). Written as DNA, the CDR3 is TGTGCCAGCAGCACGACAGGGGGGGTTCTTGGCTACACCTTC. It yields the protein CASSTTGGVLGYTF.

The chain combines TRBV6-5 with TRBJ2-1, with TRBD2 matching 10 bases. The CDR3 consists of 15 residues. V lost 5 bases, J lost 5 bases, and 6 bases stayed unmatched. Germline V CDR1 and CDR2: MNHEY, SVGAGI. The CDR3 coding sequence is TGTGCCAGCAGTGCCCTAGCGGGGGCCCACAATGAGCAGTTCTTC. It yields the protein CASSALAGAHNEQFF.

This clonotype was recorded only once. The genes are TRBV20-1 and TRBJ2-1; 9 positions match TRBD1. J lost 5 bases, V lost 4 bases, and 9 bases had no gene match. CDR1 and CDR2 from the germline V gene are DFQATT and SNEGSKA (reference sequence). The CDR3 loop spans 15 amino acids. This CDR3 reads CSATQTGGYDNEQFF. The CDR3 DNA follows: TGCAGTGCTACCCAAACAGGGGGCTACGACAATGAGCAGTTCTTC.

J is TRBJ1-1 and V is TRBV5-1, with D perhaps matching TRBD1 (6 bases). This CDR3 is 18 amino acids long. Looked up from germline, CDR1 is SGHRS and CDR2 is YFSETQ. V was clipped by 0 bases and J by 5 bases, with 23 bases between them. The CDR3 nucleotides are TGCGCCAGCAGCTTGGGAGGACTTGTGATGGGGGCAGGTACTGAAGCTTTCTTT. Its translation: CASSLGGLVMGAGTEAFF.

This chain connects TRBV15 to TRBJ2-3, with D uncertain. The germline V gene has CDR1 LNHNV and CDR2 YYDKDF (reference sequence). The CDR3 runs to 14 residues. The V end lost 1 base, the J end lost 6 bases, and 11 bases lay between the germline ends. The CDR3 region is CATSRVEKGDTQYF. CDR3 nucleotide sequence: TGTGCCACCAGCAGAGTTGAAAAGGGCGATACGCAGTATTTT.

The rearrangement uses TRBV6-1 and TRBJ2-1; D not resolved. CDR3 length equals 15 residues. Germline V gene data show CDR1 as MNHNS and CDR2 as SASEGT. V lost 4 bases, J lost 13 bases, and 23 bases lay in between. In DNA form, the CDR3 reads TGTGCCAGCAGTGGGTTAGCCGGACCGACCGAGACCCAGTTCTTC. It is translated as CASSGLAGPTETQFF.

This clonotype was counted once. The chain is built from TRBV29-1 and TRBJ2-1, with D perhaps matching TRBD1 (6 bases). Trimming cost V 2 bases and J 8 bases, with 13 bases left between them. Germline values: CDR1 SQVTM, CDR2 ANQGSEA. The CDR3 sequence is 13 residues long. CDR3 sequence (DNA): TGCAGCGTTGAACAGGGGAATGGCGATGAGCAGTTCTTC. This gives the protein CSVEQGNGDEQFF.

The CDR3 sequence: CAITRDVTGDGYTF. The CDR3 nucleotides read TGTGCCATCACCCGAGATGTGACAGGGGATGGCTACACCTTC. This chain connects TRBV10-3 to TRBJ1-2; 8 bases are a match to TRBD1. Losses at the gene ends were 7 bases for V and 6 bases for J; bases not matched to a gene: 10. This CDR3 has 14 amino acids. Germline assignment: CDR1 ENHRY and CDR2 SYGVKD.

The gene calls are TRBV29-1 and TRBJ2-7, with 8 nucleotides matching TRBD1. Germline V gives CDR1 SQVTM, CDR2 ANQGSEA. V shed 7 bases, J shed 6 bases, and the junction held 11 bases outside the gene matches. The CDR3 totals 13 residues. CDR3 in DNA: TGCAGCGGATCCGACAGGGGTCTCTCCGAGCAGTACTTC. Protein: CSGSDRGLSEQYF.

This chain uses TRBV5-1 with TRBJ1-1, with TRBD1 matching over 9 bases. The ends lost 0 bases at V and 4 bases at J; junction bases unmatched: 13. Per germline, CDR1 SGHRS and CDR2 YFSETQ. This CDR3 spans 18 amino acids. DNA for the CDR3: TGCGCCAGCAGCTTGGCTTTATGGGGACAGGGTTGGGCCACTGAAGCTTTCTTT. This codes for CASSLALWGQGWATEAFF.